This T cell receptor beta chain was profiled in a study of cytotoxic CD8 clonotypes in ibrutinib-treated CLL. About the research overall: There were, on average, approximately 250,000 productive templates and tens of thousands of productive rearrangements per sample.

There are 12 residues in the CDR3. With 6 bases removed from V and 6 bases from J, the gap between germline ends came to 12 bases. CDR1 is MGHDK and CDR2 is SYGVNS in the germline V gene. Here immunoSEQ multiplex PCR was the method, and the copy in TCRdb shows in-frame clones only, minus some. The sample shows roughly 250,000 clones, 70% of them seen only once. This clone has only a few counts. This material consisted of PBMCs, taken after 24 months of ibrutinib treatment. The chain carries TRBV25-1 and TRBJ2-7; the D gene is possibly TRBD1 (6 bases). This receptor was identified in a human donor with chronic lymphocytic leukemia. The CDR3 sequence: CASRGAGGEQYF. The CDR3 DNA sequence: TGTGCCAGCAGGGGGGCAGGCGGCGAGCAGTACTTC.